Listed below are T cell receptor beta chains from one sample, sequenced in a study of shared clonotypes between healthy human individuals. The data were produced by immunoSEQ multiplex PCR, yet TCRdb's version contains in-frame clones alone and is incomplete. The sample includes around 650,000 clones, roughly 96% of them seen just once. Sequencing was performed on naive CD8+ T cells sorted from blood. These receptors were taken from a woman in her twenties or thirties in good health. Both conserved end residues are part of each CDR3. Only some rows state a clone size, as once, few, many or a class for expanded clones.

>once|13|TRBV13
CASSLEHQETQYF
>NA|18|TRBV9
CASSVDSLVDGRSYEQYF
>NA|16|TRBV7-9
CASSLALRQGEEKLFF
>NA|16|TRBV2
CASSENGIPSTDTQYF
>NA|11|TRBV19
CASSIGGSYTF
>NA|16|TRBV28
CASSLLVGLVKETQYF
>NA|18|TRBV5-1
CASSLESGTNSGANVLTF
>NA|15|TRBV29-1
CSVEGQGVNTGELFF
>NA|8|TRBV20-1
CSAPLGFF
>NA|12|TRBV29-1
CSGVRSYNEQFF
>NA|14|TRBV4-1
CASSTSDRGDEQYF
>NA|15|TRBV13
CASSLNRDTQETQYF
>NA|15|TRBV10-3
CAISDQGRTNYGYTF
>NA|15|TRBV6-1
CASIPVSAGLGEQYF
>NA|15|TRBV13
CASSSLQLRDTEAFF
>NA|15|TRBV9
CASSGPDRGIWEQYF
>NA|15|TRBV7-2
CASSTPGGGPPGYTF
>NA|16|TRBV4-1
CASSQGWTGGQETQYF
>NA|15|TRBV28
CASKQGGLYRGELFF